A selection of T cell receptor beta chains follows, all from one sample in a study of CD8 T cells in ankylosing spondylitis. TCRdb recomputed calls from the 5' RACE reads with MiXCR, one row per CDR3 protein. Of around 330,000 distinct CDR3 sequences listed, under 14% were seen once; the top ten hold 9.1%. Sequencing was carried out using blood, either unsorted or a sorted T cell fraction (not recorded which). These TCRs come from a female donor with ankylosing spondylitis or in good health (not recorded which). Each CDR3 is given with its conserved first and last residue. D genes are given only for firm matches.

d_call,v_call,cdr3_aa
-,TRBV5-1,CASKQFGENTEAFF
-,TRBV5-1,CASNSISMDYEQYF
-,TRBV5-1,CASSFSGDGYTF
TRBD1,TRBV15,CATSGGQGGEAFF
-,TRBV6-1,CASQSGTGLRVGSSQYF
TRBD1,TRBV12-3/TRBV12-4,CASSPTGGNQPQHF
-,TRBV20-1,CSAKMFSSYEQYF
TRBD2,TRBV3-1,CASTDEVAGDLNEQFF
-,TRBV7-6,CASSLAHGETQYF
-,TRBV4-2,CASSRRAFSEQYF
-,TRBV7-2,CASSQSWGPGEAFF
-,TRBV29-1,CSALSTGTRDTEAFF
-,TRBV27,CASSLSWLAADTQYF
-,TRBV5-1,CASSLRGTPENTGELFF
-,TRBV9,CASSPPDSTDTQYF
-,TRBV20-1,CSAQGGFGYTGELFF
-,TRBV5-5,CASSFTLYEQYF
-,TRBV20-1,CSARDWPRHYNSPLHF
-,TRBV5-1,CASSLGALAIGEKLFF
-,TRBV5-1,CASSSDLRNSPLHF
TRBD1,TRBV28,CATLTGVNTGELFF
-,TRBV20-1,CSASAGTPRAQYF
TRBD2,TRBV27,CASSLHTPGTTVSSYNEQFF
-,TRBV20-1,CSARTLPGPYYEQYF
-,TRBV5-6,CASSLVTHDGELFF
-,TRBV27,CASSLSLPGRDYEQYF
TRBD1,TRBV5-1,CASKPGQANYGYTF
TRBD2,TRBV12-3/TRBV12-4,CASSAGLAGGRDTQYF
-,TRBV2,CASSESGLRSYEQYF
-,TRBV20-1,CSARGTVNTEAFF
TRBD1,TRBV28,CAIPGTGGVSGELFF
-,TRBV20-1,CSAIVPGSLEQYF
-,TRBV20-1,CCARDRRSLASTDTQYF
-,TRBV6-5,CASSYGGQQETQYF
-,TRBV5-4,CASRGGGGQYNEQFF
-,TRBV20-1,CSANRDSRYGYTF
-,TRBV5-1,CASSPRQPGRSSYEQYF
-,TRBV7-2,CASSLMGGGLGETQYF
TRBD2,TRBV3-1,CASSHLAGVSYEQYF